This entry concerns a single TCR beta chain. The data were obtained in a study of blood T cell repertoires in COVID-19. The overall study: Sites across the United States, Italy and Spain contributed samples from acute and convalescent COVID-19. Sample material is recorded as cDNA or gDNA derived from T cells, B-cell-depleted T cells, or PBMCs.

In germline, CDR1 is SGHRS, CDR2 YFSETQ. This CDR3 is 16 amino acids long. V trimming: 0 bases; J trimming: 5 bases; junction bases outside the gene matches: 4. The authors' processing: It was from reference gene primer amplification that nucleated cell counts were estimated. TCRdb's table, derived via immunoSEQ multiplex PCR, lists solely in-frame clones and lacks some. Clone size and V and J calls were adopted from that table, with D and trimming inferred from the DNA. The sample holds around 220,000 clones, around 82% seen once. The sample taken for sequencing was peripheral blood. The source of this sequence is a woman aged 80 or over with active or convalescent COVID-19. This sequence joins TRBV5-1 and TRBJ2-5, with TRBD2 identical over 13 bases. CDR3: CASSLGTSGSIETQYF. The CDR3 DNA follows: TGCGCCAGCAGCTTGGGGACTAGCGGGAGTATTGAGACCCAGTACTTC.